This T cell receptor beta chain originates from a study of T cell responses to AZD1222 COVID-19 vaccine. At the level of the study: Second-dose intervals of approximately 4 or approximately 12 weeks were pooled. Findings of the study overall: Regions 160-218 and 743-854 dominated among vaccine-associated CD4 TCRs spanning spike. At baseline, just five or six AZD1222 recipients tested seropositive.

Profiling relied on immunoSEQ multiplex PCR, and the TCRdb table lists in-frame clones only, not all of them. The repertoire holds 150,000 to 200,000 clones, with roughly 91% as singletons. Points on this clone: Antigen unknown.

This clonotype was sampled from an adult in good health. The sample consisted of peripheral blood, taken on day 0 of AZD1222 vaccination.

The CDR3 loop is CASSPAQGGGTEAFF. In DNA, the CDR3 is TGTGCCAGCAGCCCGGCACAGGGTGGTGGCACTGAAGCTTTCTTT. The chain is built from TRBV5-5 and TRBJ1-1, with D maybe TRBD1 (6 bases). Trimming left V 4 bases short and J 4 bases short, with 17 bases between. The CDR3 totals 15 residues. Germline values: CDR1 SGHKS, CDR2 YYEKEE (reference sequence). Based on the CDR3 plus reference TRBV5-5 and TRBJ1-1, the full variable domain is DAGVTQSPTHLIKTRGQQVTLRCSPISGHKSVSWYQQVLGQGPQFIFQYYEKEERGRGNFPDRFSARQFPNYSSELNVNALLLGDSALYLCASSPAQGGGTEAFFGQGTRLTVV.